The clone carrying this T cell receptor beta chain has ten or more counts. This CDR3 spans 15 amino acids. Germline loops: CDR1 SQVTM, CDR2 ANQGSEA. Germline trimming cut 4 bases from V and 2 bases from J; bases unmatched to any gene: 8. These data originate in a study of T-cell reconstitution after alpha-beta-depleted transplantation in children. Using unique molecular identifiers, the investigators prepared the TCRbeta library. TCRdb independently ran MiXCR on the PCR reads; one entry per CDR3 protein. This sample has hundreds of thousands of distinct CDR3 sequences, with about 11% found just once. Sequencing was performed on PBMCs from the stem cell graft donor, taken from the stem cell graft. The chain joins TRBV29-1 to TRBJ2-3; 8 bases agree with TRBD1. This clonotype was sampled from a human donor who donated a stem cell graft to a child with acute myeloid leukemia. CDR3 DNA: TGCAGCGTTGTCGGTGTCCAGGGGGCCACAGATACGCAGTATTTT. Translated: CSVVGVQGATDTQYF.